One sample yielded the 26 T cell receptor beta chains listed below, sequenced in a study of T cell repertoires in cytomegalovirus infection. TCRdb used MiXCR to reprocess the reads, holding one entry per CDR3 protein. Altogether a few hundred thousand distinct CDR3 sequences are present, roughly 16% being singletons, with the ten largest covering around 12%. The specimen sequenced was PBMCs. These receptors were obtained from a human donor in good health (CMV status not recorded). Some clones in this sample may be carry-over from other donors' samples.

This clonotype showed up just a few times. This rearrangement joins TRBV6-2 or TRBV6-3 to TRBJ1-1; tentative D call: TRBD1 (5 bases). Germline CDR1 reads MNHEY; CDR2 reads SVGEGT. Trimming took 0 bases from V and 4 from J, leaving 21 bases between them. This CDR3 contains 18 residues. This CDR3 is CASSYSTGHGPGATEAFF. The CDR3 DNA sequence: TGTGCCAGCAGTTACTCCACGGGGCACGGGCCCGGGGCCACTGAAGCTTTCTTT.

This chain uses TRBV19 with TRBJ1-2, with 7 bases lining up with TRBD1. This CDR3 has 15 amino acids. Trimming took 4 bases from V and 4 from J; bases not matched to a gene: 9. Germline CDR1 LNHDA, CDR2 SQIVND (reference sequence). The CDR3 is CASSTAGQRGYGYTF. CDR3 nucleotide sequence: TGTGCCAGTAGTACGGCGGGACAGCGGGGCTATGGCTACACCTTC.

This rearrangement joins TRBV18 to TRBJ1-6; D not resolved. Germline CDR1 is KGHSH and CDR2 is LQKENI. V was pared by 8 bases and J by 12 bases, with 17 bases between. There are 13 residues in the CDR3. CDR3: CASTLGSGEPLHF. DNA of the CDR3: TGTGCCAGCACGTTAGGCTCGGGAGAACCCCTCCACTTT.

This clonotype has at least ten counts. The chain links TRBV12-3 or TRBV12-4 to TRBJ2-3; D remains unclear. The CDR3 is 12 residues long. V shed 1 base and J shed 7 bases, with 6 bases lying between them. The DNA for the CDR3 is TGTGCCAGCAGTTTAGGTCCCTATACGCAGTATTTT. Amino acids: CASSLGPYTQYF.

This rearrangement joins TRBV7-3 to TRBJ2-6, with 15 bases fitting TRBD2. V lost 1 base to trimming and J lost 0 bases; unmatched junction nucleotides: 4. CDR3 length: 20 amino acids. CDR1 is SGHTA and CDR2 is FQGTGA in the germline V gene. The CDR3 nucleotides read TGTGCCAGCAGCTTAAGGGGACTAGCGGGGGGTTCCTCTGGGGCCAACGTCCTGACTTTC. Protein: CASSLRGLAGGSSGANVLTF.

In this sample, this clonotype turned up a few times. This chain joins TRBV6-6 and TRBJ2-5; 8 nucleotides agree with TRBD1. The CDR3 is 15 residues long. Germline V gene sequence: CDR1 MNHNY, CDR2 SVGAGI (reference sequence). V lost 2 bases to trimming and J lost 5 bases; unmatched junction nucleotides: 7. The chain's CDR3 is CASSYPGGAGETQYF. The DNA of the CDR3 is TGTGCCAGCAGTTACCCAGGGGGCGCGGGCGAGACCCAGTACTTC.

This clonotype was recorded a few times. At one boundary the junction diverges from the germline segment, which might be a read error. The rearrangement links TRBV7-7 to TRBJ2-1; D possibly matches TRBD1 or TRBD2 (5 bases each). The germline CDR1 and CDR2 sequences are SSHAT and FNYEAQ (reference sequence). The CDR3 sequence is 14 residues long. This CDR3 reads CASSPGDGYNEQFF. The CDR3 DNA reads as TGTGCTAGCAGCCCCGGGGACGGATACAATGAGCAGTTCTTC.

This clonotype was observed many times. The rearrangement joins TRBV20-1 to TRBJ1-1, with TRBD1 identical over 11 bases. V lost 6 bases and J lost 2; bases outside the gene matches: 5. CDR1 and CDR2 from the germline V gene are DFQATT and SNEGSKA (reference sequence). The CDR3 is made up of 14 amino acids. CDR3 nucleotides: TGCAGTGCGCAGGACAGGGGGCGTAACACTGAAGCTTTCTTT. It codes for CSAQDRGRNTEAFF.

Many counts were recorded for this clonotype. This chain joins TRBV7-2 and TRBJ2-5; 7 nucleotides align to TRBD2. Germline V gives CDR1 SGHTA, CDR2 FQGNSA. This CDR3 region has 15 residues. V lost 1 base, J lost 5 bases, and 7 bases stayed unmatched. The CDR3 sequence is CASSLDSGVVETQYF. The DNA for the CDR3 is TGTGCCAGCAGCTTAGACAGCGGGGTAGTGGAGACCCAGTACTTC.

The table lists this clonotype with a count of one. A single base separates this from a much larger clone, so it may be a read error. The gene calls are TRBV12-3 or TRBV12-4 and TRBJ2-7, with 7 bases matching TRBD2. CDR3 length: 15 residues. Here the CDR3 reads CASSFFQSSGYVQYF. CDR3 coding DNA: TGTGCCAGCAGTTTTTTCCAATCTAGCGGCTACGTGCAGTACTTC.

This clonotype was recorded at least ten times. J is TRBJ1-6 and V is TRBV12-3 or TRBV12-4; possibly TRBD1 for D (6 bases). CDR3 length: 14 amino acids. V lost 2 bases and J 10 bases, leaving 12 bases between the germline ends. CDR3 bases: TGTGCCAGCAGTTTAACGGTAGGGGGGTCACCCCTCCACTTT. It is translated as CASSLTVGGSPLHF.

Ten or more counts support this clonotype. The chain links TRBV19 to TRBJ1-1, with D maybe TRBD1 (6 bases). V lost 0 bases and J lost 0, with 14 bases in between. The CDR3 totals 17 residues. Germline loops: CDR1 LNHDA, CDR2 SQIVND (reference sequence). The CDR3 region is CASSIDWTEPMNTEAFF. CDR3 DNA sequence: TGTGCCAGTAGTATAGATTGGACAGAACCCATGAACACTGAAGCTTTCTTT. The variable domain in full, with the rest retrieved from reference TRBV19 and TRBJ1-1, is DGGITQSPKYLFRKEGQNVTLSCEQNLNHDAMYWYRQDPGQGLRLIYYSQIVNDFQKGDIAEGYSVSREKKESFPLTVTSAQKNPTAFYLCASSIDWTEPMNTEAFFGQGTRLTVV.

This clonotype was detected only a few times. J is TRBJ2-7 and V is TRBV6-2 or TRBV6-3, with 9 bases lining up with TRBD1. J gave up 1 base and V 3 bases, and 4 bases lay outside the gene matches. This CDR3 comprises 15 residues. CDR1 and CDR2 (germline): MNHEY, SVGEGT. CDR3 sequence reads: CASSYFGTGSYEQYF. CDR3 nucleotide sequence: TGTGCCAGCAGTTATTTTGGGACAGGGTCCTACGAGCAGTACTTC.

On this clonotype itself: This may come from a read error, since a much larger clone is one base off. The rearrangement joins TRBV7-2 to TRBJ1-2; perhaps TRBD1 as D (6 bases). Germline V gene sequence: CDR1 SGHTA, CDR2 FQGNSA. The CDR3 has 14 amino acids. The CDR3 DNA reads as TGTGTCAGCAGCTTAGATTCGACAGGCTATGGCTACACCTTC. Its translation is CVSSLDSTGYGYTF.

The gene calls are TRBV6-4 and TRBJ2-7; D is undetermined. Germline V lookup: CDR1 MRHNA, CDR2 SNTAGT. Trimming left V 3 bases short and J 5 bases short, with 17 bases between. The CDR3 totals 15 residues. The CDR3 nucleotides read TGTGCCAGCAGTGATCCCCGTTTAGGCGGCAACGAGCAGTACTTC. It yields the protein CASSDPRLGGNEQYF.

This clonotype has only a few counts. This chain connects TRBV29-1 to TRBJ1-1, with no clear D. The CDR3 consists of 14 residues. Germline-derived CDR1 and CDR2 are SQVTM and ANQGSEA. V was cut by 4 bases and J by 4 bases, with 16 bases left in between. The CDR3 DNA sequence: TGCAGCGTTGTCGTCTGGGAGGGTGGCACTGAAGCTTTCTTT. Its translation is CSVVVWEGGTEAFF. The full variable domain, in which reference TRBV29-1 and TRBJ1-1 provide the parts outside the CDR3, is SAVISQKPSRDICQRGTSLTIQCQVDSQVTMMFWYRQQPGQSLTLIATANQGSEATYESGFVIDKFPISRPNLTFSTLTVSNMSPEDSSIYLCSVVVWEGGTEAFFGQGTRLTVV.

This chain uses TRBV6-6 with TRBJ2-5; D perhaps matches TRBD2 (6 bases). The CDR3 runs to 15 residues. Germline V gives CDR1 MNHNY, CDR2 SVGAGI (reference sequence). The V end lost 6 bases, the J end lost 5 bases, and 19 bases lay between the germline ends. The CDR3 region is CASRGLAMMVETQYF. The CDR3 bases are TGTGCCAGCAGGGGCCTAGCGATGATGGTTGAGACCCAGTACTTC.

This clonotype was detected only a few times. V and J are TRBV19 and TRBJ2-2; D gene uncertain. The CDR3 runs to 12 residues. Between the trimmed V and J ends, which lost 2 bases and 5 bases, there was a span of 3 bases. The germline gives CDR1 LNHDA, CDR2 SQIVND (reference sequence). CDR3 sequence (DNA): TGTGCCAGTAGTATACGGACCGGGGAGCTGTTTTTT. It translates to CASSIRTGELFF.

This sequence joins TRBV2 and TRBJ2-1, with 10 bases matching TRBD2. J gave up 7 bases and V 7 bases, and 4 bases lay outside the gene matches. CDR3 length: 13 amino acids. Germline V gives CDR1 SNHLY, CDR2 FYNNEI. In nucleotides, the CDR3 is TGTGCCAGCATGCCTAGCGGGGGAAATGAGCAGTTCTTC. Translated, it gives CASMPSGGNEQFF.

The J gene is TRBJ1-1, the V gene TRBV7-6; D not certain. The CDR3 is 15 amino acids. Trimming cost V 0 bases and J 1 base, with 9 bases left between them. The germline gives CDR1 SGHVS, CDR2 FNYEAQ. CDR3 DNA: TGTGCCAGCAGCTTAGCGCCTACAGCGAACACTGAAGCTTTCTTT. As protein: CASSLAPTANTEAFF.

This clonotype was counted at least ten times. V is TRBV6-1 and J is TRBJ1-5; the D gene is possibly TRBD1 (6 bases). The CDR3 runs 16 residues. Trimming took 2 bases from V and 4 from J, leaving 15 bases between them. Germline V gene sequence: CDR1 MNHNS, CDR2 SASEGT. The chain's CDR3 is CASSEQGPPANQPQHF. The CDR3, as DNA: TGTGCCAGCAGTGAACAGGGGCCACCGGCAAATCAGCCCCAGCATTTT.

This clonotype was seen many times. The CDR3 sequence is CAISSPQGLSHGYTF. The CDR3 region has the DNA TGTGCCATCAGCTCTCCACAGGGACTCTCCCATGGCTACACCTTC. The chain couples TRBV10-3 to TRBJ1-2; possibly TRBD1 for D (6 bases). V lost 6 bases to trimming and J lost 6 bases, with 20 bases between them. Germline assignment: CDR1 ENHRY and CDR2 SYGVKD. The length of the CDR3 is 15 residues.

Concerning this clonotype itself: Compared with germline, one end of the junction differs, possibly owing to a read error. The chain has TRBV12-3 or TRBV12-4 and TRBJ1-2, with D maybe TRBD1 (5 bases). CDR3 length: 14 amino acids. DNA for the CDR3: TGTGTCAGCAGTTTCGGGGGGACTAACTATGGCTACACCTTC. Protein product: CVSSFGGTNYGYTF.

This clonotype was observed a single time. This chain joins TRBV19 and TRBJ2-7; the match to TRBD1 covers 7 bases. Germline lookup yields CDR1 LNHDA and CDR2 SQIVND (reference sequence). This CDR3 is built from 15 residues. Trimming cost V 3 bases and J 3 bases; bases outside gene matches: 8. The CDR3 nucleotides read TGTGCCAGTAGTATCACGACAGGGAATATCTACGAGCAGTACTTC. It specifies CASSITTGNIYEQYF.

The sample holds a few counts of this clonotype. The rearrangement links TRBV20-1 to TRBJ2-5, with 8 bases aligning to TRBD2. J gave up 5 bases and V 1 base, and 3 bases lay outside the gene matches. The germline gives CDR1 DFQATT, CDR2 SNEGSKA (reference sequence). The CDR3 has 13 amino acids. The CDR3 DNA is TGCAGTGCTAGAGTGGCGGGGGGTGAGACCCAGTACTTC. It specifies CSARVAGGETQYF.

In its sample, this clonotype was seen many times. This chain links TRBV7-2 with TRBJ1-5; no reliable D call. Between the trimmed V and J ends, which lost 2 bases and 0 bases, there was a span of 5 bases. Germline assignment: CDR1 SGHTA and CDR2 FQGNSA. The CDR3 is 14 residues long. The CDR3 DNA reads as TGTGCCAGCAGCTTACCCTATAGCAATCAGCCCCAGCATTTT. Amino acid sequence: CASSLPYSNQPQHF.